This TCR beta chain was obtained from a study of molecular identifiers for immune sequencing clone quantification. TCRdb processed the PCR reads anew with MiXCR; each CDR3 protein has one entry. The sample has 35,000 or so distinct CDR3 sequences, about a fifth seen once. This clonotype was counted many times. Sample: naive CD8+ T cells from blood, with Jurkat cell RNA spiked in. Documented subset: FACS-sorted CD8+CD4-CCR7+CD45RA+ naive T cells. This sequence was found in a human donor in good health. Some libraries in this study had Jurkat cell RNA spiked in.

CDR3 in amino acids: CASSQASGHEQYF. The CDR3 DNA reads as TGCGCCAGCAGCCAAGCCTCAGGCCACGAGCAGTACTTC. The V call is TRBV4-1, the J call TRBJ2-7; the D is unclear. Germline V gene data show CDR1 as MGHRA and CDR2 as YSYEKL. V lost 1 base to trimming and J lost 5 bases, with 9 bases between them. This CDR3 is built from 13 residues.